Shown below are 23 T cell receptor beta chains from a single sample sequenced in a study of blood T cell repertoires in COVID-19. Produced via immunoSEQ multiplex PCR; TCRdb's table is partial and in-frame only. The table includes 250,000 to 350,000 clones, approximately 83% detected once. The source material was PBMCs or T cells enriched from blood (not recorded which). The origin of the receptors is a woman aged 30 to 39 who had recovered from COVID-19.

This clone has a count of ten or more. This chain connects TRBV10-1 to TRBJ2-3, with 8 nucleotides matching TRBD2. The J segment lost 0 bases and the V segment lost 3 bases, leaving 23 bases of the junction unmatched. Germline CDR1 WNHNN, CDR2 SYGVQD (reference sequence). The length of the CDR3 is 22 residues. In DNA form, the CDR3 reads TGCGCCAGCAGTGACTACGCGCTGGGTGGCGGGGGGCCGGACCGTAGCACAGATACGCAGTATTTT. This translates into CASSDYALGGGGPDRSTDTQYF.

V is TRBV29-1 and J is TRBJ2-1, with 8 positions matching TRBD2. This CDR3 has 16 amino acids. V trimming: 5 bases; J trimming: 4 bases; junction bases outside the gene matches: 13. Germline-derived CDR1 and CDR2 are SQVTM and ANQGSEA. CDR3 coding DNA: TGCAGCGTTCGGGGGGGCGGGAGCATTTTTTACAATGAGCAGTTCTTC. Protein sequence: CSVRGGGSIFYNEQFF.

This clone has a handful of counts. V and J are TRBV27 and TRBJ2-1, with TRBD1 matching over 11 bases. Germline values: CDR1 MNHEY, CDR2 SMNVEV (reference sequence). The CDR3 runs 15 residues. The V segment lost 5 bases and the J segment 5 bases; nucleotides outside the gene matches: 5. The CDR3 nucleotides read TGTGCCAGCAGTAGGGGGACAGGGGGAAACAATGAGCAGTTCTTC. It specifies CASSRGTGGNNEQFF.

The chain uses TRBV7-9 and TRBJ2-7; TRBD2 is a possible D gene (5 bases). The V end lost 1 base, the J end lost 3 bases, and 16 bases lay between the germline ends. Germline V CDR1 and CDR2: SEHNR, FQNEAQ (reference sequence). The CDR3 runs 16 residues. The CDR3 DNA reads as TGTGCCAGCAGCTTAGAGGATCCGGGGAACGGCTACGAGCAGTACTTC. It is translated as CASSLEDPGNGYEQYF.

This rearrangement joins TRBV7-2 to TRBJ2-7, with 9 positions matching TRBD1. The CDR3 loop spans 16 amino acids. The V segment lost 0 bases and the J segment 0 bases; nucleotides outside the gene matches: 3. Germline V CDR1 and CDR2: SGHTA, FQGNSA. The DNA for the CDR3 is TGTGCCAGCAGCTTAGCGGGACAGGGTTACTCCTACGAGCAGTACTTC. This translates into CASSLAGQGYSYEQYF.

The rearrangement links TRBV4-1 to TRBJ1-3; 10 nucleotides agree with TRBD1. The CDR3 extends over 17 amino acids. The J segment lost 0 bases and the V segment lost 1 base, leaving 3 bases of the junction unmatched. Germline CDR1 reads MGHRA; CDR2 reads YSYEKL. The DNA for the CDR3 is TGCGCCAGCAGCCAAGGGGGACAGGGGATCTCTGGAAACACCATATATTTT. Translated, it gives CASSQGGQGISGNTIYF.

This clone has just a few counts. The gene calls are TRBV18 and TRBJ1-6, with D hard to call. From germline, CDR1 is KGHSH and CDR2 LQKENI. V was shortened by 6 bases and J by 4 bases, with 10 bases between the two germline ends. The CDR3 is 14 amino acids. CDR3 sequence: CASSSAGYNSPLHF. CDR3 sequence (DNA): TGTGCCAGCTCCTCTGCGGGGTATAATTCACCCCTCCACTTT.

The genes are TRBV25-1 and TRBJ2-5; 7 bases fit TRBD2. V lost 2 bases and J lost 2; bases outside the gene matches: 5. The CDR3 is made up of 15 amino acids. Germline V gene data show CDR1 as MGHDK and CDR2 as SYGVNS. DNA of the CDR3: TGTGCCAGCAGTGAAAGCTGGACTAGACAAGAGACCCAGTACTTC. This encodes CASSESWTRQETQYF.

The rearrangement joins TRBV5-1 to TRBJ2-3; a weak D match, TRBD2 (5 bases). V was shortened by 2 bases and J by 0 bases, with 7 bases between the two germline ends. Germline V gene lookup returns CDR1 SGHRS and CDR2 YFSETQ. The CDR3 runs to 14 residues. Written as DNA, the CDR3 is TGCGCCAGCAGCTTCCTAGCTAGCACAGATACGCAGTATTTT. It codes for CASSFLASTDTQYF.

The chain couples TRBV7-2 to TRBJ1-1, with D tentatively TRBD1 (5 bases). Looked up from germline, CDR1 is SGHTA and CDR2 is FQGNSA. This CDR3 is built from 15 residues. V dropped 11 bases and J dropped 7 bases, with 26 bases sitting between them. CDR3 protein: CAPLGGDSPMGEAFF. The CDR3, as DNA: TGTGCCCCGCTGGGAGGGGACTCCCCAATGGGTGAAGCTTTCTTT.

The chain is built from TRBV7-2 and TRBJ1-4, with a weak D call TRBD1 (5 bases). V was trimmed by 5 bases and J by 1 base, leaving 11 bases between them. The CDR3 is 15 amino acids. CDR1 is SGHTA and CDR2 is FQGNSA in the germline V gene. The CDR3 nucleotides are TGTGCCAGCAGCCGCCAGGGAGGAACTAATGAAAAACTGTTTTTT. It translates to CASSRQGGTNEKLFF.

This chain uses TRBV5-1 with TRBJ1-2, with 11 positions matching TRBD1. This CDR3 spans 15 amino acids. Germline V CDR1 and CDR2: SGHRS, YFSETQ. V shed 3 bases and J 8 bases; nucleotides not matched to a gene: 9. The DNA for the CDR3 is TGCGCCAGCAGCTACTCCCTGGGACAGGGGGGGGGCTACACCTTC. Amino acid sequence: CASSYSLGQGGGYTF.

V gene TRBV19 combines with J gene TRBJ1-5, with D hard to call. The V gene lost 3 bases and the J gene lost 0 bases, with 9 bases spanning the gap. The CDR3 runs to 15 residues. CDR1 is LNHDA and CDR2 is SQIVND in the germline V gene (reference sequence). Here the CDR3 DNA reads TGTGCCAGTAGTATGGGCAGCTATAGCAATCAGCCCCAGCATTTT. Translation gives CASSMGSYSNQPQHF.

The chain recombines TRBV27 with TRBJ2-1; TRBD2 agrees at 16 bases. The CDR3 sequence is 15 residues long. CDR1 is MNHEY, CDR2 SMNVEV, per germline (reference sequence). V was pared by 2 bases and J by 11 bases, with 3 bases of the junction left unmatched. The CDR3 sequence is CASSLEGLAGGKQFF. The DNA for the CDR3 is TGTGCCAGCAGTTTAGAGGGACTAGCGGGGGGGAAGCAGTTCTTC.

This chain uses TRBV3-1 (or the pseudogene TRBV3-2) with TRBJ2-3; D is perhaps TRBD2 (6 bases). Per the germline V gene, CDR1 is LGHDT and CDR2 is YNNKEL (reference sequence). The CDR3 is 16 amino acids. V gave up 1 base and J gave up 1 base, with 12 bases separating them. Here the CDR3 reads CASSQAGTYRTDTQYF. CDR3 sequence (DNA): TGTGCCAGCAGCCAAGCCGGGACTTACCGCACAGATACGCAGTATTTT.

The chain recombines TRBV7-9 with TRBJ1-2, with TRBD1 matching 7 bases. This CDR3 comprises 16 residues. The germline gives CDR1 SEHNR, CDR2 FQNEAQ (reference sequence). The J segment lost 7 bases and the V segment lost 2 bases, leaving 13 bases of the junction unmatched. CDR3 protein: CASSLFDYRGKGGYTF. The CDR3 bases are TGTGCCAGCAGCTTATTCGATTACAGGGGCAAGGGTGGCTACACCTTC.

The CDR3 DNA is TGTGCCAGCAGCTTTTTTGGTACATCCTACGAGCAGTACTTC. Its translation is CASSFFGTSYEQYF. The chain has TRBV7-2 and TRBJ2-7; D is ambiguous. Germline-derived CDR1 and CDR2 are SGHTA and FQGNSA. V lost 3 bases, J lost 1 base, and 10 bases lay in between. This CDR3 is built from 14 residues.

The chain combines TRBV5-4 with TRBJ2-6, with a weak D call TRBD1 (6 bases). Trimming cost V 1 base and J 0 bases, with 14 bases left between them. The CDR3 sequence is 18 residues long. Germline V gene data show CDR1 as SGHNT and CDR2 as YYREEE (reference sequence). This CDR3 reads CASSLYGGSTSGANVLTF. CDR3 DNA: TGTGCCAGCAGCTTGTATGGGGGCTCAACCTCTGGGGCCAACGTCCTGACTTTC.

The chain links TRBV3-1 (or the pseudogene TRBV3-2) to TRBJ1-2; no reliable D call. CDR3 length equals 14 residues. Deletions cut 1 base from V and 4 bases from J, with 10 bases between. Germline loops: CDR1 LGHDT, CDR2 YNNKEL (reference sequence). As DNA, the CDR3 is TGTGCCAGCAGCCAAGTCGGAGGGAGCTATGGCTACACCTTC. Residues: CASSQVGGSYGYTF.

The chain couples TRBV5-6 to TRBJ1-3; no reliable D call. This CDR3 spans 13 amino acids. V shed 4 bases and J shed 4 bases, with 9 bases lying between them. Germline CDR1 SGHDT, CDR2 YYEEEE. CDR3 sequence (DNA): TGTGCCAGCAGCCGCGACGGGGGAAACACCATATATTTT. It specifies CASSRDGGNTIYF.

The chain has TRBV7-9 and TRBJ1-1; TRBD1 matches 7 bases. Looked up from germline, CDR1 is SEHNR and CDR2 is FQNEAQ (reference sequence). J was trimmed by 4 bases and V by 3 bases; bases with no gene match: 8. This CDR3 has 15 residues. Here the CDR3 reads CASSLWIRGTTEAFF. For the CDR3, the DNA is TGTGCCAGCAGCTTGTGGATCAGGGGGACCACTGAAGCTTTCTTT. The variable domain in full, with the rest retrieved from reference TRBV7-9 and TRBJ1-1, is DTGVSQNPRHKITKRGQNVTFRCDPISEHNRLYWYRQTLGQGPEFLTYFQNEAQLEKSRLLSDRFSAERPKGSFSTLEIQRTEQGDSAMYLCASSLWIRGTTEAFFGQGTRLTVV.

The chain links TRBV10-3 to TRBJ1-1; 7 nucleotides match TRBD1. CDR3 size: 14 residues. Germline assignment: CDR1 ENHRY and CDR2 SYGVKD. The junction had 4 bases not matched to a gene; V was cut back by 0 bases and J by 6 bases. CDR3 sequence (DNA): TGTGCCATCAGTGAGTCTAACAGGGGATCTGAAGCTTTCTTT. The encoded protein is CAISESNRGSEAFF.

The rearrangement uses TRBV5-5 and TRBJ1-5; weak D call: TRBD1 (6 bases). The V gene lost 0 bases and the J gene lost 4 bases, with 8 bases spanning the gap. CDR1 SGHKS and CDR2 YYEKEE come from the germline V gene (reference sequence). CDR3 length: 14 amino acids. The CDR3 region is CASSLDRANQPQHF. The CDR3 region has the DNA TGTGCCAGCAGCTTGGACAGGGCTAATCAGCCCCAGCATTTT.